This TCR beta chain appears in the sequencing data of a study of T cell responses to AZD1222 COVID-19 vaccine. Study-wide results and caveats: Repertoire sampling was restricted to post-peak T cell response timepoints. The span of vaccine-associated CD4 TCRs extended across spike, with dominance at 160-218 and 743-854. The number of AZD1222 recipients seropositive at baseline was only five or six.

This clone was found a few times. What it recognizes is unknown. Generated by immunoSEQ multiplex PCR, the TCRdb table keeps only in-frame clones and is missing some. The sample comprises about 67,000 clones, about 85% of which are singletons, and 21% rests with the top ten. The CDR3 contains 12 residues. V was clipped by 4 bases and J by 7 bases, with 11 bases between them. From germline, CDR1 is SQVTM and CDR2 ANQGSEA. Sequences were derived from peripheral blood, sampled on day 0 of AZD1222 vaccination. J is TRBJ2-4 and V is TRBV29-1, with D perhaps assigned TRBD1 or TRBD2 (6 bases each). The origin of this receptor is an adult in good health. In DNA, the CDR3 is TGCAGCGTTGGGCTAGGGGGGAACATTCAGTACTTC. Translation: CSVGLGGNIQYF.